This T cell receptor (beta chain) came from a study of blood T cell repertoires in COVID-19. Trimming took 5 bases from V and 6 from J; bases not matched to a gene: 3. Germline V gives CDR1 SNHLY, CDR2 FYNNEI. There are 13 residues in the CDR3. A COVID-19 case was met by exposed participants within 2 weeks before study entry. In the study's own analysis: Estimation of nucleated cell counts was performed using reference gene primer amplification. Sequenced by immunoSEQ multiplex PCR; TCRdb stores in-frame clones only, minus some. V and J calls and clone size are given by that table; D and trimming were obtained from the DNA. The table includes some 300,000 clones, roughly nine tenths detected once.

The chain carries TRBV2 and TRBJ1-5; 8 bases align to TRBD1. The specimen sequenced was PBMCs or T cells enriched from blood (not recorded which). This sequence was found in a woman between 50 and 59 years old who had been exposed to COVID-19. This CDR3 is CASSTGGSQPQHF. The CDR3 DNA is TGTGCCAGCAGTACAGGGGGGAGTCAGCCCCAGCATTTT.